The next 20 T cell receptor beta chains were all read from a single sample in a study of cytomegalovirus exposure and HLA in healthy donors. The PCR used 60 Vbeta and 13 Jbeta primers. Here immunoSEQ multiplex PCR was the method, and the copy in TCRdb shows in-frame clones only, minus some. This sample has around 150,000 clones, with around three quarters found just once. Specimen: PBMCs. These receptors all stem from a woman aged 40 to 55 in good health and CMV-seronegative.

The chain recombines TRBV5-1 with TRBJ2-1, with D possibly TRBD1 on 6 matching bases. V lost 5 bases, J lost 7 bases, and 16 bases lay in between. CDR3 length: 14 residues. Germline V gene data show CDR1 as SGHRS and CDR2 as YFSETQ. CDR3 coding DNA: TGCGCCAGCAGGAGGGACACAGCCCCAAATGAGCAGTTCTTC. Protein sequence: CASRRDTAPNEQFF.

The sample holds a few counts of this clone. The genes are TRBV6-5 and TRBJ1-2, with 7 bases that match TRBD1. J lost 12 bases, V lost 5 bases, and 9 bases had no gene match. Germline V lookup: CDR1 MNHEY, CDR2 SVGAGI. The CDR3 extends over 12 amino acids. CDR3 DNA sequence: TGTGCCAGCAGTGTACAGGGGTTAGTACACACCTTC. Protein: CASSVQGLVHTF.

The rearrangement joins TRBV5-1 to TRBJ2-5, with TRBD2 matching 15 bases. The ends lost 4 bases at V and 1 base at J; junction bases unmatched: 11. CDR1 is SGHRS, CDR2 YFSETQ, per germline. This CDR3 comprises 19 residues. Written as DNA, the CDR3 is TGCGCCAGCAGCACCGGACTAGCGGGAGGGCCCTCTTCCCAAGAGACCCAGTACTTC. Amino acids: CASSTGLAGGPSSQETQYF. The full variable domain, in which reference TRBV5-1 and TRBJ2-5 provide the parts outside the CDR3, is KAGVTQTPRYLIKTRGQQVTLSCSPISGHRSVSWYQQTPGQGLQFLFEYFSETQRNKGNFPGRFSGRQFSNSRSEMNVSTLELGDSALYLCASSTGLAGGPSSQETQYFGPGTRLLVL.

The J gene is TRBJ2-7, the V gene TRBV29-1, with TRBD1 identical over 11 bases. The CDR3 has 14 amino acids. V gave up 3 bases and J gave up 4 bases; unmatched junction bases: 5. The germline CDR1 and CDR2 sequences are SQVTM and ANQGSEA. The CDR3 nucleotides are TGCAGCGTTGAGAGGGGGACAGGGGGATACGAGCAGTACTTC. It encodes CSVERGTGGYEQYF.

The chain carries TRBV6-1 and TRBJ1-5; D is unresolved. V was cut by 3 bases and J by 3 bases, with 12 bases left in between. The germline V gene encodes CDR1 MNHNS and CDR2 SASEGT. The CDR3 sequence is 15 residues long. The CDR3 DNA reads TGTGCCAGCAGTGATGAGGGATGGTACAATCAGCCCCAGCATTTT. Protein: CASSDEGWYNQPQHF.

This clone has a handful of counts. V usage is TRBV19 and J usage is TRBJ1-5; 8 nucleotides line up with TRBD1. Germline values: CDR1 LNHDA, CDR2 SQIVND (reference sequence). CDR3 length: 13 amino acids. V lost 4 bases and J lost 11; bases outside the gene matches: 7. The CDR3 loop is CASSTLQGGAQHF. The CDR3 DNA sequence: TGTGCCAGTAGTACTTTACAGGGGGGGGCCCAGCATTTT.

V and J are TRBV7-9 and TRBJ2-1; 12 bases are shared with TRBD2. In germline, CDR1 is SEHNR, CDR2 FQNEAQ (reference sequence). CDR3 length equals 16 residues. The V and J ends lost 5 bases and 7 bases, in that order; junction bases with no gene match: 9. The chain's CDR3 is CASSPSSGRALNEQFF. CDR3 DNA: TGTGCCAGCAGCCCTTCTAGCGGGAGGGCCTTAAATGAGCAGTTCTTC.

V usage is TRBV6-5 and J usage is TRBJ1-1; tentatively, D is TRBD1 (6 bases). This CDR3 has 15 residues. The ends were cut back, 5 bases at V and 2 bases at J, with 15 bases in the middle. Germline V gene sequence: CDR1 MNHEY, CDR2 SVGAGI. The CDR3 sequence: CASSPGEGGNTEAFF. The CDR3 region has the DNA TGTGCCAGCAGTCCCGGTGAAGGGGGTAACACTGAAGCTTTCTTT.

The chain combines TRBV6-1 with TRBJ2-3; possible D gene TRBD1, 5 bases. Germline assignment: CDR1 MNHNS and CDR2 SASEGT. The CDR3 runs 15 residues. The ends were cut back, 4 bases at V and 6 bases at J, with 17 bases in the middle. The CDR3 coding sequence is TGTGCCAGCAGTGCAAGGGGTCCTTTGTGGGATACGCAGTATTTT. It yields the protein CASSARGPLWDTQYF.

This rearrangement joins TRBV19 to TRBJ1-1, with 7 bases matching TRBD1. V gave up 4 bases and J gave up 11 bases; unmatched junction bases: 10. Germline loops: CDR1 LNHDA, CDR2 SQIVND (reference sequence). The CDR3 spans 13 residues. CDR3 sequence: CASSTGQEVSAFF. For the CDR3, the DNA is TGTGCCAGTAGTACCGGACAGGAGGTTTCGGCTTTCTTT.

The rearrangement uses TRBV10-3 and TRBJ1-1; no clear D gene. Trimming took 9 bases from V and 6 from J, leaving 14 bases between them. The CDR3 is made up of 12 amino acids. Germline V gives CDR1 ENHRY, CDR2 SYGVKD. CDR3: CAIQGGSSEAFF. The CDR3 DNA sequence: TGTGCCATACAAGGAGGGAGCTCTGAAGCTTTCTTT.

V usage is TRBV6-4 and J usage is TRBJ1-1, with TRBD1 matching 10 bases. V lost 5 bases and J lost 4; bases outside the gene matches: 10. In germline, CDR1 is MRHNA, CDR2 SNTAGT. This CDR3 contains 16 residues. In DNA, the CDR3 is TGTGCCAGCAGTCCGGGACAGGGGACGAAAGGCACTGAAGCTTTCTTT. Translated, it gives CASSPGQGTKGTEAFF.

About this clone: A junction boundary mismatches the germline segment, possibly from a read error. This chain uses TRBV11-3 with TRBJ2-6, with D perhaps TRBD1 (7 bases). The CDR3 has 18 residues. Germline V gene lookup returns CDR1 SGHNT and CDR2 YENEEA. The CDR3 coding sequence is TGTACCAGCAGCTTAGACCAGGGGGGAAGCTCTGGGGCCAACGTCCTGACTTTC. Translated: CTSSLDQGGSSGANVLTF.

This clone appeared a few times. The rearrangement links TRBV6-5 to TRBJ2-2, with unresolved D. CDR3 length equals 14 residues. Germline CDR1 MNHEY, CDR2 SVGAGI. Trimming removed 0 bases at V and 6 bases at J, with 8 bases between. CDR3 protein: CASSYSLRSGELFF. The CDR3 DNA reads TGTGCCAGCAGTTACTCACTAAGGTCCGGGGAGCTGTTTTTT.

The chain is built from TRBV9 and TRBJ1-1, with 7 bases lining up with TRBD1. J was trimmed by 4 bases and V by 4 bases; bases with no gene match: 10. Germline V lookup: CDR1 SGDLS, CDR2 YYNGEE. The CDR3 has 15 residues. The CDR3 nucleotides are TGTGCCAGCAGCTCGATGAGGGGGCGAGGCACTGAAGCTTTCTTT. As protein: CASSSMRGRGTEAFF.

V usage is TRBV27 and J usage is TRBJ1-5; TRBD1 agrees at 7 bases. The CDR3 runs to 17 residues. Losses at the gene ends were 4 bases for V and 0 bases for J; bases not matched to a gene: 9. Germline values: CDR1 MNHEY, CDR2 SMNVEV (reference sequence). CDR3 coding DNA: TGTGCCAGCAGTTCAACCGGACAGGTCTATAGCAATCAGCCCCAGCATTTT. Its protein is CASSSTGQVYSNQPQHF.

The chain recombines TRBV30 with TRBJ2-1; 8 positions match TRBD1. CDR3 size: 12 residues. Germline V lookup: CDR1 GTSNPN, CDR2 SVGIG (reference sequence). V was clipped by 2 bases and J by 10 bases; unmatched bases: 4. In nucleotides, the CDR3 is TGTGCCTGGAGTTCAGGGGGCAGGGAGCAGTTCTTC. Amino acids: CAWSSGGREQFF.

The chain links TRBV5-5 to TRBJ1-2, with D perhaps TRBD1 (6 bases). CDR3 length: 13 residues. Germline values: CDR1 SGHKS, CDR2 YYEKEE (reference sequence). V lost 4 bases to trimming and J lost 6 bases, with 13 bases between them. This CDR3 reads CASSLDSWDGYTF. The CDR3 DNA reads as TGTGCCAGCAGCCTGGACAGCTGGGATGGCTACACCTTC.

V gene TRBV10-3 combines with J gene TRBJ2-5, with 8 nucleotides matching TRBD1. Near its end, the DNA agrees better with TRBJ2-7, so the J call may be wrong. This CDR3 comprises 13 residues. The germline V gene encodes CDR1 ENHRY and CDR2 SYGVKD. The chain's CDR3 is CAISKDRVNEQYF. CDR3 nucleotide sequence: TGTGCCATCAGTAAGGACAGGGTCAACGAGCAGTACTTC.

The V call is TRBV5-1, the J call TRBJ1-1; 11 bases fit TRBD1. CDR1 and CDR2 from the germline V gene are SGHRS and YFSETQ. The CDR3 runs 14 residues. V was pared by 5 bases and J by 3 bases, with 3 bases of the junction left unmatched. The CDR3 reads CASRTGQGDTEAFF. Here the CDR3 DNA reads TGCGCCAGCAGGACGGGACAGGGGGACACTGAAGCTTTCTTT.